Shown below are 16 T cell receptor beta chains from a single sample sequenced in a study of OX40 agonist ivuxolimab in advanced cancers. The table came from immunoSEQ multiplex PCR; TCRdb's copy has only in-frame clones and leaves some out. This sample yields 44,000 or so clones, of which around 90% are seen a single time; less than 3.5% belongs to the top ten. Source: CD4+ or CD8+ T cells sorted from blood, taken in a trial of the OX40 agonist ivuxolimab. These TCRs come from an adult with an advanced solid tumor such as melanoma, head and neck, liver or kidney cancer.

The V and J genes are TRBV14 and TRBJ1-2; D gene unclear. The CDR3 runs 12 residues. Germline lookup yields CDR1 SGHDN and CDR2 FVKESK. Trimming left V 4 bases short and J 5 bases short, with 8 bases between. The CDR3 region has the DNA TGTGCCAGCAGCCGTAATGATTATGGCTACACCTTC. Its translation: CASSRNDYGYTF. The full variable domain, rest sourced from reference TRBV14 and TRBJ1-2, is EAGVTQFPSHSVIEKGQTVTLRCDPISGHDNLYWYRRVMGKEIKFLLHFVKESKQDESGMPNNRFLAERTGGTYSTLKVQPAELEDSGVYFCASSRNDYGYTFGSGTRLTVV.

V is TRBV9 and J is TRBJ1-2, with no clear D. CDR1 and CDR2 (germline): SGDLS, YYNGEE. With 4 bases removed from V and 8 bases from J, the gap between germline ends came to 21 bases. This CDR3 has 15 residues. Here the CDR3 reads CASSPRGQTLGGYTF. As DNA, the CDR3 is TGTGCCAGCAGCCCCCGAGGCCAGACCCTCGGGGGCTACACCTTC.

This chain connects TRBV5-1 to TRBJ2-2; 8 bases agree with TRBD1. This CDR3 is built from 16 residues. Trimming took 4 bases from V and 4 from J; bases not matched to a gene: 9. Germline lookup yields CDR1 SGHRS and CDR2 YFSETQ. For the CDR3, the DNA is TGCGCCAGCAGCGTGGGACAGGTTTATGCCACCGGGGAGCTGTTTTTT. It codes for CASSVGQVYATGELFF. Full variable domain (rest looked up from reference TRBV5-1 and TRBJ2-2): KAGVTQTPRYLIKTRGQQVTLSCSPISGHRSVSWYQQTPGQGLQFLFEYFSETQRNKGNFPGRFSGRQFSNSRSEMNVSTLELGDSALYLCASSVGQVYATGELFFGEGSRLTVL.

V and J are TRBV6-5 and TRBJ1-1; unclear D gene. Germline CDR1 is MNHEY and CDR2 is SVGAGI. This CDR3 is 14 amino acids long. The V end lost 5 bases, the J end lost 5 bases, and 15 bases lay between the germline ends. The CDR3 nucleotides read TGTGCCAGCAGTCACTTTGACGGTGATACTGAAGCTTTCTTT. Its translation: CASSHFDGDTEAFF.

This sequence joins TRBV27 and TRBJ2-7; weak D call: TRBD1 (6 bases). The V gene lost 5 bases and the J gene lost 1 base, with 15 bases spanning the gap. Looked up from germline, CDR1 is MNHEY and CDR2 is SMNVEV (reference sequence). The CDR3 is 15 amino acids. CDR3 nucleotides: TGTGCCAGCAGTGGGAGACAGGAAGGATCCTACGAGCAGTACTTC. It encodes CASSGRQEGSYEQYF.

The chain is built from TRBV18 and TRBJ1-1, with D unresolved. CDR3 length: 13 amino acids. Trimming shortened V by 3 bases and J by 6 bases, and 11 bases separated the two germline ends. Germline CDR1 reads KGHSH; CDR2 reads LQKENI. The CDR3 protein is CASSPANKAEAFF. The CDR3 DNA reads as TGTGCCAGCTCACCGGCAAACAAAGCTGAAGCTTTCTTT.

This clone appeared a single time. This rearrangement joins TRBV27 to TRBJ1-1, with a weak D call TRBD1 (5 bases). The ends were cut back, 8 bases at V and 4 bases at J, with 8 bases in the middle. This CDR3 comprises 11 residues. Looked up from germline, CDR1 is MNHEY and CDR2 is SMNVEV (reference sequence). CDR3 in amino acids: CASRQGTEAFF. The CDR3 coding sequence is TGTGCCAGCCGCCAGGGCACTGAAGCTTTCTTT.

V gene TRBV7-9 combines with J gene TRBJ2-3; D might be TRBD2 (7 bases). This CDR3 is built from 15 residues. Trimming pared 1 base from V and 5 bases from J, leaving 13 bases between. Germline CDR1 reads SEHNR; CDR2 reads FQNEAQ (reference sequence). CDR3 in amino acids: CASSLDPGGRDTQYF. The CDR3 region has the DNA TGTGCCAGCAGCTTAGATCCGGGGGGCCGAGATACGCAGTATTTT.

This chain joins TRBV5-1 and TRBJ2-1; 9 bases match TRBD2. The germline CDR1 and CDR2 sequences are SGHRS and YFSETQ. The length of the CDR3 is 17 residues. Trimming cost V 2 bases and J 0 bases; bases outside gene matches: 6. DNA of the CDR3: TGCGCCAGCAGCTTAAGACTAGCGGCGAGCTCCTACAATGAGCAGTTCTTC. Its translation: CASSLRLAASSYNEQFF.

V is TRBV5-1 and J is TRBJ2-5; D is uncertain. Germline V gives CDR1 SGHRS, CDR2 YFSETQ. V gave up 4 bases and J gave up 4 bases, with 17 bases separating them. The CDR3 spans 15 residues. This chain's CDR3 is CASSPIVFDGETQYF. The CDR3 region has the DNA TGCGCCAGCAGCCCCATCGTTTTCGACGGAGAGACCCAGTACTTC.

The CDR3 nucleotides are TGTGCCAGCAGCTTAACAGGGAGTCGATCACCCCTCCACTTT. Translating gives CASSLTGSRSPLHF. The rearrangement links TRBV11-3 to TRBJ1-6; TRBD1 might be the D (6 bases). This CDR3 is 14 amino acids long. Trimming shortened V by 2 bases and J by 10 bases, and 12 bases separated the two germline ends. Germline V gene sequence: CDR1 SGHNT, CDR2 YENEEA.

This chain joins TRBV7-9 and TRBJ2-7; 11 bases fit TRBD2. Trimming cost V 3 bases and J 4 bases; bases outside gene matches: 2. CDR3 length: 14 residues. Germline CDR1 is SEHNR and CDR2 is FQNEAQ (reference sequence). CDR3 sequence: CASSLGLAVYEQYF. CDR3 in DNA: TGTGCCAGCAGCTTGGGACTAGCGGTATACGAGCAGTACTTC.

The chain links TRBV20-1 to TRBJ1-2, with TRBD1 matching 7 bases. Germline loops: CDR1 DFQATT, CDR2 SNEGSKA (reference sequence). V shed 3 bases and J 7 bases; nucleotides not matched to a gene: 2. This CDR3 is 11 amino acids long. DNA of the CDR3: TGCAGTGCTAGCGACAGGGTTGGCTACACCTTC. It is translated as CSASDRVGYTF.

This chain links TRBV28 with TRBJ1-1, with a possible D match to TRBD1 (5 bases). The CDR3 sequence is 18 residues long. With 4 bases removed from V and 4 bases from J, the gap between germline ends came to 25 bases. Germline V CDR1 and CDR2: MDHEN, SYDVKM. CDR3 region: CASSYPRRGQGLSTEAFF. CDR3 DNA sequence: TGTGCCAGCAGTTACCCCAGGAGGGGCCAAGGGTTGTCCACTGAAGCTTTCTTT. Full variable domain (remainder filled in from reference TRBV28 and TRBJ1-1): DVKVTQSSRYLVKRTGEKVFLECVQDMDHENMFWYRQDPGLGLRLIYFSYDVKMKEKGDIPEGYSVSREKKERFSLILESASTNQTSMYLCASSYPRRGQGLSTEAFFGQGTRLTVV.

V and J are TRBV6-5 and TRBJ2-1; D gene uncertain. Germline V CDR1 and CDR2: MNHEY, SVGAGI. The V and J ends lost 6 bases and 14 bases respectively, with 8 bases between them. The CDR3 covers 9 residues. The DNA of the CDR3 is TGTGCCAGCAGACGACGGAAGTTCTTC. The encoded protein is CASRRRKFF.

The chain carries TRBV18 and TRBJ2-7, with no clear D. The CDR3 loop spans 14 amino acids. Germline V gives CDR1 KGHSH, CDR2 LQKENI. V gave up 3 bases and J gave up 5 bases, with 14 bases separating them. The CDR3 DNA reads as TGTGCCAGCTCACCCACGGACGGATTGAACGAGCAGTACTTC. It specifies CASSPTDGLNEQYF.